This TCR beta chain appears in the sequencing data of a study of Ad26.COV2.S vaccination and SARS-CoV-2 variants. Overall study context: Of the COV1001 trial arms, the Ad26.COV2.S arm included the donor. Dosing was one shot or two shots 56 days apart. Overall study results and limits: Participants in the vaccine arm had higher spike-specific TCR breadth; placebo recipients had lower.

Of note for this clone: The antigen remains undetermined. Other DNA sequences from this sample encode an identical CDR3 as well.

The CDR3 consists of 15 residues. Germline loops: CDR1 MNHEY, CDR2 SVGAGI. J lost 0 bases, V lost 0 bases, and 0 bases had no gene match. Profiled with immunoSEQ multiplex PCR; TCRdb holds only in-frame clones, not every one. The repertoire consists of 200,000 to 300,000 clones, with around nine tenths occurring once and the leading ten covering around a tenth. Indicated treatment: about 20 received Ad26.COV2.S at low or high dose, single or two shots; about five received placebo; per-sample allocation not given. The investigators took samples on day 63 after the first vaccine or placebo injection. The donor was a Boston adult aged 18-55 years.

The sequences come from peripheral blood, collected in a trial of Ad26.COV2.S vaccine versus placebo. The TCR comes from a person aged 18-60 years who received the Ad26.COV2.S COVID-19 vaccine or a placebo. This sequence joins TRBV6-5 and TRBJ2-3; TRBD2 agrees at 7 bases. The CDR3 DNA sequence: TGTGCCAGCAGTTACTCGGGGGGGAGCACAGATACGCAGTATTTT. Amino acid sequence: CASSYSGGSTDTQYF.